These 30 T cell receptor beta chains originate from one sample sequenced in a study of blood T cell repertoires in COVID-19. Generated by immunoSEQ multiplex PCR, the TCRdb table keeps only in-frame clones and is missing some. The profile shows 150,000 to 200,000 clones, approximately 86% of them singletons. The sample comprised peripheral blood. These TCRs come from a man aged 50 to 60 with active or convalescent COVID-19.

This clone was picked up a small number of times. V is TRBV7-8 and J is TRBJ1-1; D is uncertain. Germline V CDR1 and CDR2: SGHVS, FQNEAQ. The CDR3 runs to 13 residues. Trimming stripped 2 bases from V and 11 bases from J, with 15 bases between. CDR3 residues: CASSLLTDLKAFF. The DNA for the CDR3 is TGTGCCAGCAGCTTACTTACAGACCTTAAGGCTTTCTTT.

The V gene is TRBV24-1, the J gene TRBJ2-5, with a possible D match to TRBD1 (6 bases). The germline V gene has CDR1 KGHDR and CDR2 SFDVKD. The V gene lost 3 bases and the J gene lost 3 bases, with 10 bases spanning the gap. This CDR3 has 14 residues. CDR3 region: CATSDRTAEETQYF. The DNA of the CDR3 is TGTGCCACCAGTGATCGGACAGCAGAAGAGACCCAGTACTTC.

The genes are TRBV11-2 and TRBJ2-6; possibly TRBD2 for D (7 bases). Trimming took 7 bases from V and 2 from J, leaving 18 bases between them. The CDR3 is 17 amino acids. In germline, CDR1 is SGHAT, CDR2 FQNNGV. The CDR3 nucleotides read TGTGCCAGCACTCTACGTGGCGGGGGCGCTGGGGCCAACGTCCTGACTTTC. Translating it yields CASTLRGGGAGANVLTF.

The chain links TRBV28 to TRBJ1-1; D possibly corresponds to TRBD1 (6 bases). The CDR3 is 16 amino acids. Germline V gene data show CDR1 as MDHEN and CDR2 as SYDVKM. Deletions cut 5 bases from V and 3 bases from J, with 19 bases between. The chain's CDR3 is CASSPPGQPKDTEAFF. In DNA form, the CDR3 reads TGTGCCAGCAGTCCCCCCGGACAGCCGAAGGACACTGAAGCTTTCTTT. Filled out from reference TRBV28 and TRBJ1-1, the complete variable domain reads DVKVTQSSRYLVKRTGEKVFLECVQDMDHENMFWYRQDPGLGLRLIYFSYDVKMKEKGDIPEGYSVSREKKERFSLILESASTNQTSMYLCASSPPGQPKDTEAFFGQGTRLTVV.

The chain has TRBV6-6 and TRBJ2-1; 10 bases map to TRBD2. Unmatched junction bases numbered 8, after V lost 7 bases and J lost 2 bases. Germline CDR1 and CDR2: MNHNY and SVGAGI (reference sequence). The CDR3 is made up of 16 amino acids. DNA for the CDR3: TGTGCCAGCACTAGGGGAGCGGGGGGGCCCTACAATGAGCAGTTCTTC. Translating it yields CASTRGAGGPYNEQFF.

This CDR3 reads CASSRVLTDTQYF. In DNA, the CDR3 is TGTGCCAGCAGCCGGGTCCTCACAGATACGCAGTATTTT. The chain carries TRBV11-2 and TRBJ2-3; no firm D call. CDR1 is SGHAT and CDR2 is FQNNGV in the germline V gene. The length of the CDR3 is 13 residues. With 5 bases removed from V and 2 bases from J, the gap between germline ends came to 8 bases.

This clone was detected a few times. The chain is built from TRBV19 and TRBJ1-5; a weak D match, TRBD1 (5 bases). In germline, CDR1 is LNHDA, CDR2 SQIVND (reference sequence). V lost 4 bases and J lost 5, with 15 bases in between. The CDR3 has 15 amino acids. The CDR3 loop is CASSTTGGGHQPQHF. In DNA form, the CDR3 reads TGTGCCAGTAGTACCACGGGGGGGGGTCATCAGCCCCAGCATTTT.

The chain couples TRBV28 to TRBJ2-1; tentatively, D is TRBD2 (6 bases). Germline V gene sequence: CDR1 MDHEN, CDR2 SYDVKM. The CDR3 has 14 amino acids. V lost 2 bases and J 3 bases, leaving 8 bases between the germline ends. The CDR3 spells CASSLAGYYNEQFF. DNA for the CDR3: TGTGCCAGCAGTTTAGCGGGGTACTACAATGAGCAGTTCTTC.

The chain combines TRBV3-1 (or the pseudogene TRBV3-2) with TRBJ2-2, with a possible D match to TRBD2 (5 bases). CDR3 length: 18 amino acids. Trimming removed 3 bases from V and 2 bases from J, with 19 bases in between. Germline lookup yields CDR1 LGHDT and CDR2 YNNKEL (reference sequence). The CDR3 is CASSHLGVASPNTGELFF. The CDR3 coding sequence is TGTGCCAGCAGCCACCTCGGAGTGGCTAGCCCTAACACCGGGGAGCTGTTTTTT.

The genes are TRBV4-3 and TRBJ2-2, with no clear D. Between the trimmed V and J ends, which lost 0 bases and 3 bases, there was a span of 8 bases. Germline V gene lookup returns CDR1 LGHNA and CDR2 YSLEER. The CDR3 runs 15 residues. CDR3 nucleotides: TGCGCCAGCAGCCAAGATGGCAGTTACACCGGGGAGCTGTTTTTT. Translating gives CASSQDGSYTGELFF.

The chain links TRBV18 to TRBJ2-5; a weak D match, TRBD1 (6 bases). CDR1 and CDR2 from the germline V gene are KGHSH and LQKENI. Trimming removed 3 bases from V and 5 bases from J, with 16 bases in between. The CDR3 has 15 amino acids. This CDR3 reads CASSPATGYRETQYF. The CDR3 DNA follows: TGTGCCAGCTCACCCGCTACAGGGTATCGGGAGACCCAGTACTTC.

Concerning this clone: Other DNA sequences in the sample encode the same CDR3. This sequence joins TRBV3-1 (or the pseudogene TRBV3-2) and TRBJ1-2; D may be TRBD1 (5 bases). Germline CDR1 and CDR2: LGHDT and YNNKEL (reference sequence). The CDR3 totals 12 residues. V lost 1 base to trimming and J lost 7 bases, with 7 bases between them. CDR3 loop: CASSQGQSGYTF. The CDR3 bases are TGTGCCAGCAGCCAAGGACAGAGTGGCTACACCTTC.

This sequence joins TRBV25-1 and TRBJ2-7; 8 bases map to TRBD1. The germline V gene has CDR1 MGHDK and CDR2 SYGVNS. This CDR3 spans 13 amino acids. V lost 4 bases to trimming and J lost 5 bases; unmatched junction nucleotides: 4. In DNA, the CDR3 is TGTGCCAGCAGTGGCAGGGGGCAGGACGAGCAGTACTTC. This encodes CASSGRGQDEQYF.

V usage is TRBV3-1 (or the pseudogene TRBV3-2) and J usage is TRBJ1-2; 7 bases agree with TRBD1. The germline V gene has CDR1 LGHDT and CDR2 YNNKEL (reference sequence). The CDR3 loop spans 14 amino acids. J lost 2 bases, V lost 4 bases, and 4 bases had no gene match. The CDR3 DNA reads as TGTGCCAGCAGCCGAGGACAGGAAAACTATGGCTACACCTTC. Encoded protein: CASSRGQENYGYTF.

The chain is built from TRBV5-4 and TRBJ2-5; 10 bases align to TRBD1. CDR3 size: 13 residues. J lost 5 bases, V lost 4 bases, and 2 bases had no gene match. Germline V CDR1 and CDR2: SGHNT, YYREEE (reference sequence). CDR3 coding DNA: TGTGCCAGCAGCCCGACAGGGGGCGAGACCCAGTACTTC. The encoded protein is CASSPTGGETQYF.

The rearrangement links TRBV7-3 to TRBJ2-1; tentatively, D is TRBD2 (6 bases). V was trimmed by 2 bases and J by 7 bases, leaving 18 bases between them. Germline lookup yields CDR1 SGHTA and CDR2 FQGTGA. The CDR3 consists of 16 residues. The CDR3 region has the DNA TGTGCCAGCAGCTTACTTTGGGCGCCGGAGGGGAATGAGCAGTTCTTC. This gives the protein CASSLLWAPEGNEQFF.

This rearrangement joins TRBV9 to TRBJ1-1; a possible D gene is TRBD1 (5 bases). There are 17 residues in the CDR3. Germline CDR1 is SGDLS and CDR2 is YYNGEE. V was shortened by 3 bases and J by 0 bases, with 18 bases between the two germline ends. The CDR3 region has the DNA TGTGCCAGCAGCGGCGACAGTTTAATGGGGTTGAACACTGAAGCTTTCTTT. Translation gives CASSGDSLMGLNTEAFF.

The chain combines TRBV5-6 with TRBJ2-1; no clear D. This CDR3 is 16 amino acids long. The V end was cut by 2 bases, the J end by 3 bases, with 15 bases between. Looked up from germline, CDR1 is SGHDT and CDR2 is YYEEEE. The CDR3 region has the DNA TGTGCCAGCAGCTTATTCGGGTACTCAAGCTACAATGAGCAGTTCTTC. This translates into CASSLFGYSSYNEQFF.

This chain uses TRBV3-1 (or the pseudogene TRBV3-2) with TRBJ2-7, with D perhaps TRBD1 (5 bases). In germline, CDR1 is LGHDT, CDR2 YNNKEL (reference sequence). The CDR3 sequence is 12 residues long. Deletions cut 4 bases from V and 6 bases from J, with 10 bases between. The DNA for the CDR3 is TGTGCCAGCAGCCGCCAGGGATCCGAGCAGTACTTC. This codes for CASSRQGSEQYF.

This clone was recorded only once. The rearrangement links TRBV12-3 or TRBV12-4 to TRBJ1-5, with D perhaps TRBD1 (6 bases). CDR3 length: 13 residues. V was trimmed by 6 bases and J by 5 bases, leaving 11 bases between them. As DNA, the CDR3 is TGTGCCAGCAGGAGACAGGAGGATCAGCCCCAGCATTTT. Translated: CASRRQEDQPQHF.

The rearrangement joins TRBV7-2 to TRBJ2-5, with 8 bases matching TRBD2. The ends lost 3 bases at V and 4 bases at J; junction bases unmatched: 4. The CDR3 is made up of 14 amino acids. In germline, CDR1 is SGHTA, CDR2 FQGNSA. CDR3 sequence (DNA): TGTGCCAGCAGCTTGAGCGGGAGCACAGAGACCCAGTACTTC. Translation gives CASSLSGSTETQYF.

The CDR3 spells CASTWSGEDYGYTF. For the CDR3, the DNA is TGTGCCAGCACCTGGTCGGGGGAGGACTATGGCTACACCTTC. This chain uses TRBV21-1 with TRBJ1-2. TRBV21-1 is deemed a pseudogene. This CDR3 spans 14 amino acids.

This sequence joins TRBV5-4 and TRBJ2-7; 7 nucleotides align to TRBD2. The CDR3 extends over 15 amino acids. From germline, CDR1 is SGHNT and CDR2 YYREEE (reference sequence). V lost 5 bases, J lost 0 bases, and 8 bases stayed unmatched. The CDR3 region is CASSFAGVPSYEQYF. In DNA form, the CDR3 reads TGTGCCAGCAGTTTCGCGGGGGTTCCCTCCTACGAGCAGTACTTC.

This chain connects TRBV6-5 to TRBJ1-1; no reliable D call. V was pared by 6 bases and J by 0 bases, with 8 bases between. The CDR3 is 13 amino acids. Germline assignment: CDR1 MNHEY and CDR2 SVGAGI. CDR3 coding DNA: TGTGCCAGCAGAGGACTTATGAACACTGAAGCTTTCTTT. Translating it yields CASRGLMNTEAFF.

The J gene is TRBJ1-6, the V gene TRBV9; perhaps TRBD1 as D (5 bases). V was clipped by 2 bases and J by 7 bases, with 10 bases between them. Germline V CDR1 and CDR2: SGDLS, YYNGEE. CDR3 length: 14 amino acids. CDR3 in DNA: TGTGCCAGCAGCGTTCGGGGGGAGAATTCACCCCTCCACTTT. It yields the protein CASSVRGENSPLHF.

The chain uses TRBV30 and TRBJ2-3, with TRBD2 identical over 8 bases. Trimming cost V 0 bases and J 0 bases; bases outside gene matches: 11. The CDR3 extends over 18 amino acids. Germline CDR1 reads GTSNPN; CDR2 reads SVGIG (reference sequence). The CDR3 sequence: CAWSVAGGGRSSTDTQYF. CDR3 bases: TGTGCCTGGAGTGTAGCCGGGGGGGGCAGGTCTAGCACAGATACGCAGTATTTT.

The chain recombines TRBV7-9 with TRBJ2-2, with 13 bases aligning to TRBD2. Per germline, CDR1 SEHNR and CDR2 FQNEAQ (reference sequence). This CDR3 region has 16 residues. The V and J ends lost 5 bases and 4 bases, in that order; junction bases with no gene match: 4. The CDR3 sequence is CASSPLAGGTTGELFF. For the CDR3, the DNA is TGTGCCAGCAGCCCACTAGCGGGAGGGACCACCGGGGAGCTGTTTTTT.

The chain employs TRBV5-6 and TRBJ1-2; D is ambiguous. The CDR3 has 14 residues. The V gene lost 0 bases and the J gene lost 0 bases, with 6 bases spanning the gap. Germline V lookup: CDR1 SGHDT, CDR2 YYEEEE. CDR3 nucleotides: TGTGCCAGCAGCTTGGAACAGACTAACTATGGCTACACCTTC. Translated, it gives CASSLEQTNYGYTF.

V and J are TRBV6-2 or TRBV6-3 and TRBJ2-1; possibly TRBD2 for D (6 bases). CDR1 and CDR2 from the germline V gene are MNHEY and SVGEGT. V dropped 6 bases and J dropped 3 bases, with 12 bases sitting between them. The CDR3 contains 14 residues. CDR3 DNA sequence: TGTGCCAGCAGCTTAGCGGAAAACTACAATGAGCAGTTCTTC. This codes for CASSLAENYNEQFF.

The chain couples TRBV10-3 to TRBJ2-3; 8 bases agree with TRBD2. The CDR3 extends over 15 amino acids. The germline V gene encodes CDR1 ENHRY and CDR2 SYGVKD. J was trimmed by 5 bases and V by 0 bases; bases with no gene match: 4. CDR3 sequence (DNA): TGTGCCATCAGTGAGTCTCGCGGGGGGTTAGATACGCAGTATTTT. Its translation is CAISESRGGLDTQYF.